Each of the 31 T cell receptor beta chains below was sequenced from the same sample in a study of T cells in Graves' hyperthyroidism and ophthalmopathy. TCR beta CDR3 region amplification was performed from RNA transcripts. The TCR CDR3 first-round RT-PCR relied on the HTBI primer set. One entry per CDR3 protein, called by TCRdb with MiXCR from the multiplex PCR reads. The sample gives a few hundred thousand distinct CDR3 sequences, over 45% of which show up once; about two fifths is in the top ten. Input material: peripheral blood or thyroid tissue (not recorded which). The receptors here all came from an adult woman with Graves' disease, either hyperthyroidism or ophthalmopathy (not recorded which).

The V and J genes are TRBV20-1 and TRBJ2-1, with 14 positions matching TRBD2. CDR1 and CDR2 (germline): DFQATT, SNEGSKA (reference sequence). This CDR3 comprises 13 residues. V lost 7 bases and J lost 10; bases outside the gene matches: 6. In DNA, the CDR3 is TGCAGTGAAAGAGGACTAGCGGGAGGAGAGCAGTTCTTC. Residues: CSERGLAGGEQFF.

The rearrangement links TRBV7-9 to TRBJ2-2; D uncertain. Germline values: CDR1 SEHNR, CDR2 FQNEAQ (reference sequence). This CDR3 has 15 amino acids. V lost 5 bases, J lost 7 bases, and 17 bases lay in between. CDR3 loop: CASSAPQLERGELFF. The DNA of the CDR3 is TGTGCCAGCAGCGCGCCCCAATTAGAACGCGGGGAGCTGTTTTTT.

The V and J genes are TRBV6-6 and TRBJ1-3; D unresolved. Trimming pared 4 bases from V and 0 bases from J, leaving 7 bases between. CDR3 length: 14 amino acids. Per germline, CDR1 MNHNY and CDR2 SVGAGI (reference sequence). The CDR3 coding sequence is TGTGCCAGCAGTTTCCGTTACTCTGGAAACACCATATATTTT. Its protein product is CASSFRYSGNTIYF.

A word on this clonotype: Because the CDR3's place on the DNA is in doubt, the DNA is left out and the CDR3 is given as listed by TCRdb. V usage is TRBV20-1 and J usage is TRBJ1-1. The CDR3 has 16 residues if both end residues are counted. Germline V gene lookup returns CDR1 DFQATT and CDR2 SNEGSKA (reference sequence). CDR3 amino acids: CSARDLCSVRNTEAFF.

This clonotype was counted many times. The V call is TRBV20-1, the J call TRBJ2-7; 13 nucleotides match TRBD2. Germline loops: CDR1 DFQATT, CDR2 SNEGSKA (reference sequence). This CDR3 region has 16 residues. V trimming: 5 bases; J trimming: 3 bases; junction bases outside the gene matches: 10. The CDR3 region is CSARSGTSGTVYEQYF. The CDR3 bases are TGCAGTGCTCGATCCGGGACTAGCGGGACAGTCTACGAGCAGTACTTC.

V usage is TRBV7-2 and J usage is TRBJ1-3; D possibly corresponds to TRBD1 (6 bases). With 4 bases removed from V and 8 bases from J, the gap between germline ends came to 9 bases. This CDR3 has 12 amino acids. The germline V gene encodes CDR1 SGHTA and CDR2 FQGNSA. CDR3 amino acids: CASSSQGHTIYF. CDR3 coding DNA: TGTGCCAGCAGCTCACAGGGACACACCATATATTTT.

The CDR3 is CASTSRGVEQFF. The CDR3 bases are TGTGCCAGCACGTCTAGGGGTGTTGAGCAGTTCTTC. The rearrangement links TRBV27 to TRBJ2-1; the D gene is possibly TRBD1 (5 bases). The germline CDR1 and CDR2 sequences are MNHEY and SMNVEV (reference sequence). The CDR3 contains 12 residues. The V end was cut by 7 bases, the J end by 9 bases, with 13 bases between.

The gene calls are TRBV19 and TRBJ1-1; D not resolved. Trimming took 9 bases from V and 6 from J, leaving 26 bases between them. Germline CDR1 and CDR2: LNHDA and SQIVND (reference sequence). The CDR3 extends over 16 amino acids. The CDR3 protein is CASKGRGGAAISEAFF. The CDR3, as DNA: TGTGCCAGCAAAGGTCGTGGAGGCGCCGCCATCTCTGAAGCTTTCTTT.

This chain uses TRBV29-1 with TRBJ2-7, with D perhaps TRBD1 or TRBD2 (6 bases each). V was pared by 4 bases and J by 4 bases, with 17 bases between. The CDR3 runs to 14 residues. Germline V gives CDR1 SQVTM, CDR2 ANQGSEA. Here the CDR3 reads CSVGGGGTVYEQYF. The CDR3 region has the DNA TGCAGCGTTGGTGGAGGGGGAACAGTGTACGAGCAGTACTTC.

The rearrangement links TRBV12-3 or TRBV12-4 to TRBJ2-7; D call uncertain. The CDR3 runs to 14 residues. With 2 bases removed from V and 2 bases from J, the gap between germline ends came to 10 bases. The CDR3 spells CASSLFGLTYEQYF. The CDR3 DNA follows: TGTGCCAGCAGTTTATTCGGGCTGACCTACGAGCAGTACTTC.

In its sample, this clonotype was seen many times. The rearrangement links TRBV6-2 or TRBV6-3 to TRBJ1-1; D is ambiguous. The CDR3 runs to 14 residues. Germline CDR1 MNHEY, CDR2 SVGEGT. V gave up 0 bases and J gave up 1 base, with 6 bases separating them. CDR3 protein: CASSYSFTNTEAFF. As DNA, the CDR3 is TGTGCCAGCAGTTACTCGTTCACGAACACTGAAGCTTTCTTT.

This clonotype has ten or more counts. V is TRBV20-1 and J is TRBJ2-7; maybe TRBD1 (5 bases). Germline V gene sequence: CDR1 DFQATT, CDR2 SNEGSKA (reference sequence). The CDR3 has 15 amino acids. Trimming pared 0 bases from V and 3 bases from J, leaving 15 bases between. CDR3 region: CSARDLGAPGYEQYF. CDR3 DNA sequence: TGCAGTGCTAGAGATCTTGGGGCACCGGGCTACGAGCAGTACTTC.

The V gene is TRBV7-9, the J gene TRBJ1-6, with 9 bases that match TRBD1. Per the germline V gene, CDR1 is SEHNR and CDR2 is FQNEAQ (reference sequence). The V segment lost 4 bases and the J segment 10 bases; nucleotides outside the gene matches: 11. The CDR3 is 16 residues long. CDR3 in DNA: TGTGCCAGCAGCTCTGACGGGACAGGGATGTCATCACCCCTCCACTTT. This gives the protein CASSSDGTGMSSPLHF.

This clonotype was detected ten times or more. The V call is TRBV29-1, the J call TRBJ2-5; 7 positions match TRBD2. The germline CDR1 and CDR2 sequences are SQVTM and ANQGSEA. The CDR3 covers 15 residues. V shed 3 bases, J shed 1 base, and the junction held 8 bases outside the gene matches. CDR3 sequence: CSVDGLADIQETQYF. The CDR3, as DNA: TGCAGCGTTGATGGGCTAGCGGATATCCAAGAGACCCAGTACTTC.

J is TRBJ2-7 and V is TRBV7-2; D gene uncertain. Germline V gene sequence: CDR1 SGHTA, CDR2 FQGNSA. Trimming pared 4 bases from V and 6 bases from J, leaving 16 bases between. The length of the CDR3 is 14 residues. The CDR3 DNA sequence: TGTGCCAGCAGCTCCCCTCCGGGCGGCTTCGAGCAGTACTTC. Its protein product is CASSSPPGGFEQYF. The full variable domain, rest sourced from reference TRBV7-2 and TRBJ2-7, is GAGVSQSPSNKVTEKGKDVELRCDPISGHTALYWYRQSLGQGLEFLIYFQGNSAPDKSGLPSDRFSAERTGGSVSTLTIQRTQQEDSAVYLCASSSPPGGFEQYFGPGTRLTVT.

This chain connects TRBV7-9 to TRBJ2-7; D gene ambiguous. Trimming took off 5 bases at V and 6 bases at J, with 17 bases between the two ends. Germline values: CDR1 SEHNR, CDR2 FQNEAQ (reference sequence). This CDR3 has 14 residues. For the CDR3, the DNA is TGTGCCAGCAGCCCCCTTTTAAGAGCTGGCGAGCAGTACTTC. Encoded protein: CASSPLLRAGEQYF.

V is TRBV19 and J is TRBJ1-5; perhaps TRBD1 as D (5 bases). The CDR3 totals 16 residues. CDR1 and CDR2 from the germline V gene are LNHDA and SQIVND (reference sequence). The ends were cut back, 4 bases at V and 0 bases at J, with 13 bases in the middle. CDR3 in DNA: TGTGCCAGTAGTAGGGTAGGGGCCACTAGCAATCAGCCCCAGCATTTT. This translates into CASSRVGATSNQPQHF. The full variable domain, in which reference TRBV19 and TRBJ1-5 provide the parts outside the CDR3, is DGGITQSPKYLFRKEGQNVTLSCEQNLNHDAMYWYRQDPGQGLRLIYYSQIVNDFQKGDIAEGYSVSREKKESFPLTVTSAQKNPTAFYLCASSRVGATSNQPQHFGDGTRLSIL.

In this sample, this clonotype turned up many times. The J gene is TRBJ2-7, the V gene TRBV24-1, with 9 bases fitting TRBD1. The CDR3 consists of 15 residues. The V gene end was trimmed by 5 bases and the J gene end by 5 bases; junction bases not matched to a gene: 9. CDR1 and CDR2 (germline): KGHDR, SFDVKD. CDR3: CATSGTGTGRNEQYF. CDR3 DNA: TGTGCCACCAGTGGCACCGGGACAGGGCGCAACGAGCAGTACTTC.

The chain recombines TRBV29-1 with TRBJ2-7; 10 bases are shared with TRBD2. The V segment lost 2 bases and the J segment 3 bases; nucleotides outside the gene matches: 13. From germline, CDR1 is SQVTM and CDR2 ANQGSEA. The CDR3 spans 17 residues. The DNA for the CDR3 is TGCAGCGTTGAAATTGGGCTAGCGGGAGTGCCGATCTACGAGCAGTACTTC. As protein: CSVEIGLAGVPIYEQYF.

The V gene is TRBV2, the J gene TRBJ1-2, with 8 bases identical to TRBD1. V shed 5 bases, J shed 2 bases, and the junction held 4 bases outside the gene matches. The germline gives CDR1 SNHLY, CDR2 FYNNEI. The CDR3 has 14 residues. In DNA, the CDR3 is TGTGCCAGCAGTTCAGGGGGCGCGAACTATGGCTACACCTTC. It specifies CASSSGGANYGYTF.

The chain employs TRBV5-6 and TRBJ1-1; D is unclear. Germline CDR1 and CDR2: SGHDT and YYEEEE. The CDR3 is made up of 12 amino acids. Trimming took off 0 bases at V and 7 bases at J, with 7 bases between the two ends. CDR3 coding DNA: TGTGCCAGCAGCTTGGGGCGCGATGAAGCTTTCTTT. Its translation: CASSLGRDEAFF. Based on the CDR3 plus reference TRBV5-6 and TRBJ1-1, the full variable domain is DAGVTQSPTHLIKTRGQQVTLRCSPKSGHDTVSWYQQALGQGPQFIFQYYEEEERQRGNFPDRFSGHQFPNYSSELNVNALLLGDSALYLCASSLGRDEAFFGQGTRLTVV.

The table lists this clonotype with many counts. V and J are TRBV20-1 and TRBJ2-7; 15 bases map to TRBD2. The ends lost 3 bases at V and 4 bases at J; junction bases unmatched: 4. This CDR3 region has 15 residues. CDR1 is DFQATT and CDR2 is SNEGSKA in the germline V gene (reference sequence). The CDR3 is CSASTGTSGRYEQYF. CDR3 DNA: TGCAGTGCTAGTACCGGGACTAGCGGGAGGTACGAGCAGTACTTC.

There are a few counts of this clonotype. CDR3: CASSEYSEGGYTF. CDR3 sequence (DNA): TGTGCCAGCAGTGAATACAGCGAAGGAGGCTACACCTTC. This rearrangement joins TRBV25-1 to TRBJ1-2; D is undetermined. This CDR3 is 13 amino acids long. V lost 0 bases to trimming and J lost 8 bases, with 10 bases between them. Germline V gene sequence: CDR1 MGHDK, CDR2 SYGVNS.

The table lists this clonotype with a few counts. The chain carries TRBV4-3 and TRBJ1-6; D uncertain. The CDR3 extends over 18 amino acids. V dropped 6 bases and J dropped 0 bases, with 18 bases sitting between them. The germline V gene encodes CDR1 LGHNA and CDR2 YSLEER. CDR3 sequence: CASSQTVGRSSYNSPLHF. In nucleotides, the CDR3 is TGCGCCAGCAGTCAAACGGTGGGCAGAAGCTCCTATAATTCACCCCTCCACTTT.

This clonotype has a handful of counts. The chain combines TRBV5-5 with TRBJ1-5; 7 nucleotides line up with TRBD1. V shed 10 bases, J shed 6 bases, and the junction held 10 bases outside the gene matches. Germline V gives CDR1 SGHKS, CDR2 YYEKEE (reference sequence). This CDR3 is 13 amino acids long. This CDR3 is CAWREQGLQPQHF. Here the CDR3 DNA reads TGTGCCTGGAGGGAACAGGGGCTTCAGCCCCAGCATTTT.

The chain is built from TRBV20-1 and TRBJ1-2; unclear D gene. The CDR3 length is 14 residues. In germline, CDR1 is DFQATT, CDR2 SNEGSKA (reference sequence). CDR3 nucleotides: TGCAGCGTTGTGTCCCTGGGTACTAACTATGGCTACACCTTC. It is translated as CSVVSLGTNYGYTF.

This chain joins TRBV7-9 and TRBJ1-1; possible D gene TRBD1, 6 bases. V was trimmed by 0 bases and J by 5 bases, leaving 16 bases between them. Germline V gene data show CDR1 as SEHNR and CDR2 as FQNEAQ (reference sequence). CDR3 length: 16 residues. The CDR3: CASSLAGAWSQTEAFF. DNA for the CDR3: TGTGCCAGCAGCTTAGCGGGGGCATGGAGTCAGACTGAAGCTTTCTTT. The variable domain in full, completed from reference TRBV7-9 and TRBJ1-1, reads DTGVSQNPRHKITKRGQNVTFRCDPISEHNRLYWYRQTLGQGPEFLTYFQNEAQLEKSRLLSDRFSAERPKGSFSTLEIQRTEQGDSAMYLCASSLAGAWSQTEAFFGQGTRLTVV.

This clonotype was picked up many times. The J gene is TRBJ1-2, the V gene TRBV7-2; the match to TRBD1 covers 7 bases. The CDR3 covers 13 residues. J was trimmed by 8 bases and V by 2 bases; bases with no gene match: 5. Germline CDR1 and CDR2: SGHTA and FQGNSA. The CDR3 bases are TGTGCCAGCAGCTTAAGACAGGGTGACGGCTACACCTTC. The encoded protein is CASSLRQGDGYTF.

V and J are TRBV20-1 and TRBJ1-2; D is uncertain. Germline CDR1 reads DFQATT; CDR2 reads SNEGSKA (reference sequence). The CDR3 consists of 13 residues. The V and J ends lost 4 bases and 6 bases respectively, with 15 bases between them. The CDR3 loop reads CSANPTVPHGYTF. In nucleotides, the CDR3 is TGCAGTGCTAACCCGACGGTCCCCCATGGCTACACCTTC.

This clonotype was counted at least ten times. J is TRBJ2-5 and V is TRBV29-1; 7 bases match TRBD2. The CDR3 length is 18 residues. Germline assignment: CDR1 SQVTM and CDR2 ANQGSEA. V dropped 7 bases and J dropped 0; count of bases not matched to a gene: 20. The DNA for the CDR3 is TGCAGCGCCCGGCCCCGGGAGGCCCGAGTCGGGCACCAAGAGACCCAGTACTTC. It codes for CSARPREARVGHQETQYF.

This chain connects TRBV10-3 to TRBJ2-5, with a weak D call TRBD2 (6 bases). In germline, CDR1 is ENHRY, CDR2 SYGVKD. CDR3 length: 15 residues. The ends were cut back, 3 bases at V and 5 bases at J, with 16 bases in the middle. The CDR3 sequence: CAISENAGLMETQYF. The CDR3 DNA is TGTGCCATCAGTGAAAACGCGGGATTAATGGAGACCCAGTACTTC.